Listed below are T cell receptor beta chains from one sample, sequenced in a study of blood T cell repertoires in COVID-19. Some clones are missing from TCRdb's copy, which holds only in-frame ones; the method was immunoSEQ multiplex PCR. The sample has roughly 150,000 clones, approximately 85% seen once. Sequencing input: peripheral blood. These TCRs come from a man older than 75 with COVID-19, enrolled during active disease. The CDR3 runs from the conserved cysteine through the conserved F or W. D genes are given only for firm matches. Clone size is given for some rows only: seen once, a few or many times, or a class if the clone is expanded.

d_call,j_call,clone_size,v_call,cdr3_aa,cdr3_nt
TRBD1,TRBJ1-2,-,TRBV10-3,CAISDPTGGDYGYTF,TGTGCCATCAGTGACCCGACAGGGGGCGACTATGGCTACACCTTC
TRBD1,TRBJ1-3,once,TRBV6-6,CASSPGQGVGNTIYF,TGTGCCAGCAGCCCAGGACAGGGTGTGGGCAACACCATATATTTT
-,TRBJ2-3,-,TRBV9,CASSGTEGVTQYF,TGTGCCAGCAGCGGGACCGAGGGGGTGACGCAGTATTTT
-,TRBJ2-3,-,TRBV15,CATSREGVAQYF,TGTGCCACCAGCAGAGAAGGGGTGGCGCAGTATTTT
-,TRBJ1-4,-,TRBV7-2,CASSRDPGGGNEKLFF,TGTGCCAGCTCGCGGGACCCGGGCGGTGGTAATGAAAAACTGTTTTTT
-,TRBJ1-1,-,TRBV19,CASTQGYRGTEAFF,TGTGCCAGTACACAGGGCTACCGCGGCACTGAAGCTTTCTTT
-,TRBJ1-6,-,TRBV19,CASSIGPSPLHF,TGTGCCAGTAGTATAGGGCCCTCACCCCTCCACTTT
TRBD2,TRBJ2-3,-,TRBV18,CASSPTGLAVTDTQYF,TGTGCCAGCTCGCCTACCGGACTAGCGGTAACAGATACGCAGTATTTT
-,TRBJ1-4,-,TRBV11-2,CASSLVGRRKLFF,TGTGCCAGCAGCTTAGTAGGGAGGAGAAAACTGTTTTTT
-,TRBJ1-1,few,TRBV7-2,CASSLDIQPNTEAFF,TGTGCCAGCAGCTTAGACATACAGCCAAACACTGAAGCTTTCTTT
TRBD2,TRBJ2-3,-,TRBV19,CASSWGLAGLTDTQYF,TGTGCCAGTAGTTGGGGACTAGCGGGTCTCACAGATACGCAGTATTTT
-,TRBJ1-2,-,TRBV3-1/TRBV3-2,CASSQGEGLYGYTF,TGTGCCAGCAGCCAAGGGGAGGGGCTCTATGGCTACACCTTC
-,TRBJ1-4,-,TRBV5-1,CASSWGRGTNEKLFF,TGCGCCAGCAGCTGGGGGAGGGGGACTAATGAAAAACTGTTTTTT
-,TRBJ1-6,-,TRBV6-4,CASSTGPVSPLHF,TGTGCCAGCAGTACAGGGCCAGTCTCACCCCTCCACTTT
-,TRBJ1-2,-,TRBV5-5,CASSQGQAGGYTF,TGTGCCAGCAGCCAAGGGCAAGCGGGCGGCTACACCTTC
-,TRBJ1-1,-,TRBV19,CASEGSAATEAFF,TGTGCCAGTGAGGGTTCGGCGGCCACTGAAGCTTTCTTT
TRBD2,TRBJ2-3,-,TRBV13,CASSFAGLAGGPITDTQYF,TGTGCCAGCAGCTTCGCCGGACTAGCGGGGGGTCCTATCACAGATACGCAGTATTTT
TRBD1,TRBJ1-5,-,TRBV12-3/TRBV12-4,CASSLGQGQHF,TGTGCCAGCAGTTTAGGACAGGGGCAGCATTTT
-,TRBJ1-2,-,TRBV9,CASSVGHPANYGYTF,TGTGCCAGCAGCGTAGGTCATCCAGCTAACTATGGCTACACCTTC
-,TRBJ2-2,-,TRBV7-2,CASRETRSSTGELFF,TGTGCCAGCAGGGAGACTAGAAGCTCCACCGGGGAGCTGTTTTTT
TRBD2,TRBJ2-1,-,TRBV9,CASSVAQGLAAYNEQFF,TGTGCCAGCAGCGTAGCCCAGGGACTAGCGGCCTACAATGAGCAGTTCTTC
TRBD2,TRBJ2-5,-,TRBV5-5,CASELAAQETQYF,TGTGCCAGCGAACTAGCGGCACAAGAGACCCAGTACTTC
-,TRBJ2-3,-,TRBV11-2,CASSLDGPGGPTDTQYF,TGTGCCAGCAGCTTAGATGGCCCCGGGGGGCCCACAGATACGCAGTATTTT
-,TRBJ1-6,-,TRBV7-8,CASSPETLSPLHF,TGTGCCAGCAGCCCTGAGACTCTCTCACCCCTCCACTTT
TRBD1,TRBJ2-7,-,TRBV11-2,CASSLADRGRSEQYF,TGTGCCAGCAGCTTAGCGGACAGGGGCAGGTCCGAGCAGTACTTC
TRBD1,TRBJ1-2,-,TRBV7-2,CASSLRGQGADYGYTF,TGTGCCAGCAGCTTAAGGGGACAGGGGGCCGACTATGGCTACACCTTC
-,TRBJ2-7,once,TRBV5-1,CASSLALERHYEQYF,TGCGCCAGCAGCTTGGCGTTAGAGCGCCACTACGAGCAGTACTTC
-,TRBJ1-1,-,TRBV18,CASSTAAPGLNTEAFF,TGTGCCAGCTCAACAGCGGCCCCCGGGCTGAACACTGAAGCTTTCTTT
-,TRBJ2-7,-,TRBV3-1/TRBV3-2,CASRYTGGGLEEQYF,TGTGCCAGCAGGTACACTGGGGGCGGCTTGGAGGAGCAGTACTTC
TRBD2,TRBJ2-2,few,TRBV4-1,CASSPPGRDTGELFF,TGCGCCAGCAGCCCTCCTGGGAGGGACACCGGGGAGCTGTTTTTT
TRBD1,TRBJ1-3,-,TRBV10-2,CATYTGASGNTIYF,TGCGCCACCTACACAGGGGCTTCAGGAAACACCATATATTTT
-,TRBJ2-7,-,TRBV6-1,CASSDASRVRGFVEQYF,TGTGCCAGCAGTGACGCCTCAAGGGTCAGGGGATTCGTCGAGCAGTACTTC
TRBD1,TRBJ1-3,-,TRBV6-6,CASSSGTGAGNTIYF,TGTGCCAGCAGTTCCGGGACAGGGGCTGGAAACACCATATATTTT
-,TRBJ2-6,-,TRBV2,CASSGTGANVLTF,TGTGCCAGCAGTGGGACAGGGGCCAACGTCCTGACTTTC
TRBD1,TRBJ2-4,-,TRBV10-1,CASSGYGTGELRAKNIQYF,TGCGCCAGCAGTGGGTACGGGACAGGGGAATTAAGGGCCAAAAACATTCAGTACTTC
-,TRBJ1-1,-,TRBV7-6,CASSLGGGSMNTEAFF,TGTGCCAGCAGCTTAGGGGGGGGGTCCATGAACACTGAAGCTTTCTTT
-,TRBJ2-7,-,TRBV6-2/TRBV6-3,CASSRTGPATYEQYF,TGTGCCAGCAGCCGTACGGGTCCGGCAACCTACGAGCAGTACTTC
-,TRBJ1-5,-,TRBV7-2,CASSLRENQPQHF,TGTGCCAGCAGCTTAAGGGAGAATCAGCCCCAGCATTTT
-,TRBJ1-1,-,TRBV6-5,CASRGLPKNTEAFF,TGTGCCAGCCGAGGACTGCCGAAGAACACTGAAGCTTTCTTT
-,TRBJ1-4,-,TRBV4-2,CASSQNGPTNEKLFF,TGTGCCAGCAGCCAAAACGGTCCAACTAATGAAAAACTGTTTTTT
-,TRBJ1-1,-,TRBV6-2/TRBV6-3,CASSYSIAWAGERTEAFF,TGTGCCAGCAGTTACTCCATCGCTTGGGCAGGGGAGCGCACTGAAGCTTTCTTT
-,TRBJ2-7,once,TRBV3-1/TRBV3-2,CASSRGHQSYEQYF,TGTGCCAGCAGCCGAGGTCATCAGTCCTACGAGCAGTACTTC
-,TRBJ1-5,-,TRBV6-1,CASSEGLGGQSNQPQHF,TGTGCCAGCAGTGAAGGGTTAGGGGGACAAAGCAATCAGCCCCAGCATTTT
TRBD1,TRBJ1-2,-,TRBV5-4,CASSFTGAYGYTF,TGTGCCAGCAGCTTCACAGGGGCCTATGGCTACACCTTC
-,TRBJ2-4,few,TRBV6-2/TRBV6-3,CASSYEGNLAKNIQYF,TGTGCCAGCAGTTACGAGGGCAACCTAGCCAAAAACATTCAGTACTTC
-,TRBJ1-4,-,TRBV7-8,CASSRSGTFEKLFF,TGTGCCAGCAGCCGTTCCGGGACATTCGAAAAACTGTTTTTT
-,TRBJ1-6,-,TRBV19,CASSRRGSYNSPLHF,TGTGCCAGTAGTAGGAGGGGTTCCTATAATTCACCCCTCCACTTT
-,TRBJ1-1,once,TRBV5-1,CASSPRAYDTEAFF,TGCGCCAGCAGCCCCAGGGCCTACGACACTGAAGCTTTCTTT
-,TRBJ1-1,-,TRBV23-1,CAHRVKNTEAFF,TGCGCTCACAGGGTAAAGAACACTGAAGCTTTCTTT
TRBD1,TRBJ1-2,-,TRBV3-1/TRBV3-2,CASSLPGQGNYGYTF,TGTGCCAGCAGCCTACCGGGACAGGGTAACTATGGCTACACCTTC
-,TRBJ1-2,-,TRBV7-2,CASSLDGSNYGYTF,TGTGCCAGCAGCTTAGATGGGAGTAACTATGGCTACACCTTC
-,TRBJ1-1,-,TRBV10-3,CAISEGRRTNTEAFF,TGTGCCATCAGTGAGGGGCGCCGTACGAACACTGAAGCTTTCTTT
-,TRBJ1-6,-,TRBV9,CASSVGSSSYNSPLHF,TGTGCCAGCAGCGTAGGGTCGAGCTCCTATAATTCACCCCTCCACTTT
-,TRBJ2-2,-,TRBV6-5,CASNAPDSNTGELFF,TGTGCCAGCAACGCCCCGGACAGCAACACCGGGGAGCTGTTTTTT
TRBD2,TRBJ2-3,once,TRBV10-1,CASSCRGGKPPSTDTQYF,TGCGCCAGCAGTTGTCGGGGGGGGAAACCACCTAGCACAGATACGCAGTATTTT
TRBD1,TRBJ2-7,-,TRBV2,CASSQGWTGGYEQYF,TGTGCCAGCAGCCAAGGCTGGACAGGGGGCTACGAGCAGTACTTC
-,TRBJ2-7,-,TRBV6-2/TRBV6-3,CASSYSRGYEQYF,TGTGCCAGCAGTTACTCGAGAGGCTACGAGCAGTACTTC
-,TRBJ1-2,-,TRBV18,CASSQTDRSYGYTF,TGTGCCAGCTCACAAACGGACAGATCCTATGGCTACACCTTC
TRBD1,TRBJ2-1,-,TRBV19,CASRGQGFSYNEQFF,TGTGCCAGTAGGGGACAGGGGTTTTCCTACAATGAGCAGTTCTTC